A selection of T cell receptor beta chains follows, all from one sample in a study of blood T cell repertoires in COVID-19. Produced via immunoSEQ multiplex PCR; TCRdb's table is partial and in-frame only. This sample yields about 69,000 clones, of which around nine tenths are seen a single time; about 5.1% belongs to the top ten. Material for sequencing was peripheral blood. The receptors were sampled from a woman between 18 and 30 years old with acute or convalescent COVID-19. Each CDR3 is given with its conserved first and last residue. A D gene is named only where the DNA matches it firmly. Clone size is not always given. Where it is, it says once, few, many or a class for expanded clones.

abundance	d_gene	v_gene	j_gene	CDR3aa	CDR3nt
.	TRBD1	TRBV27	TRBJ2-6	CASSPGGPANVLTF	TGTGCCAGCAGTCCAGGGGGCCCGGCCAACGTCCTGACTTTC
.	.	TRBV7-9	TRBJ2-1	CASRRDEQFF	TGTGCCAGCCGAAGAGATGAGCAGTTCTTC
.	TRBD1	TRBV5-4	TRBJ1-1	CASSSAGTGNTEAFF	TGTGCCAGCAGCTCAGCCGGGACAGGGAACACTGAAGCTTTCTTT
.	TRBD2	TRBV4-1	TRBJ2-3	CASSQGTSGSTDTQYF	TGCGCCAGCAGCCAGGGAACTAGCGGGAGCACAGATACGCAGTATTTT
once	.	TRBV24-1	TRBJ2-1	CATSDSWAGTEQFF	TGTGCCACCAGTGATTCCTGGGCGGGCACTGAGCAGTTCTTC
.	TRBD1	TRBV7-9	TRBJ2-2	CASRPGTVNTGELFF	TGTGCCAGCAGGCCAGGGACAGTGAACACCGGGGAGCTGTTTTTT
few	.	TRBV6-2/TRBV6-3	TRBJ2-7	CASSPGVLSEQYF	TGTGCCAGCAGCCCAGGGGTCTTGTCTGAGCAGTACTTC
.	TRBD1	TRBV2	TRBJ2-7	CASSRRDRSYEQYF	TGTGCCAGCAGCCGCAGGGACAGGAGCTACGAGCAGTACTTC
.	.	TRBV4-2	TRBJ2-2	CASSPNPGQATGELFF	TGTGCCAGCAGCCCAAATCCGGGACAAGCCACCGGGGAGCTGTTTTTT
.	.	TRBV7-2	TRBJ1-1	CASSASGVRNTEAFF	TGTGCCAGCAGCGCCTCCGGGGTTCGGAACACTGAAGCTTTCTTT
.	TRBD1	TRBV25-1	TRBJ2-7	CASSPSPGQGSYEQYF	TGTGCCAGCAGTCCCTCACCGGGACAGGGTTCCTACGAGCAGTACTTC
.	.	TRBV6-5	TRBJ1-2	CASLDFYGYTF	TGTGCCAGCCTGGACTTCTATGGCTACACCTTC
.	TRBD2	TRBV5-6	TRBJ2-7	CASSFGLAGISEQYF	TGTGCCAGCAGCTTTGGACTAGCGGGGATCTCCGAGCAGTACTTC
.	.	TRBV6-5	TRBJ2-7	CASRNRVYEQYF	TGTGCCAGCAGAAACAGGGTTTACGAGCAGTACTTC
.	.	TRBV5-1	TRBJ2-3	CASSLSGEEYF	TGCGCCAGCAGCTTGAGTGGGGAGGAGTATTTT
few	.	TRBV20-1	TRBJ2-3	CSAPGWNTQYF	TGCAGTGCCCCAGGCTGGAATACGCAGTATTTT
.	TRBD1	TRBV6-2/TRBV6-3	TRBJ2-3	CASSYRRTGLHTQYF	TGTGCCAGCAGTTACCGGCGGACAGGGCTACATACGCAGTATTTT
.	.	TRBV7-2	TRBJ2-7	CASSLVGAREQYF	TGTGCCAGCAGCTTAGTTGGGGCCCGCGAGCAGTACTTC
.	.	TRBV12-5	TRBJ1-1	CASGFSGDTEAFF	TGTGCTAGTGGTTTTTCAGGGGACACTGAAGCTTTCTTT
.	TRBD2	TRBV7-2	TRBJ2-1	CASSDRLAGDHNEQFF	TGTGCCAGCAGCGACAGACTAGCGGGGGACCACAATGAGCAGTTCTTC
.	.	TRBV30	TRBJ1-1	CAWSMPGGNTEAFF	TGTGCCTGGAGTATGCCGGGTGGGAACACTGAAGCTTTCTTT
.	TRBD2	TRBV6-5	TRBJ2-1	CASSSGGSSYNEQFF	TGTGCCAGCAGTAGCGGGGGGAGCTCCTACAATGAGCAGTTCTTC
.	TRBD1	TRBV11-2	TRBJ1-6	CASRPKATGGLSPLHF	TGTGCCAGCAGACCCAAGGCAACAGGGGGCTTATCACCCCTCCACTTT
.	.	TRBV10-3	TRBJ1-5	CAISEGQQNQPQHF	TGTGCCATCAGTGAGGGACAGCAGAATCAGCCCCAGCATTTT
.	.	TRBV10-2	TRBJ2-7	CASSEMTGEQYF	TGCGCCAGCAGTGAGATGACGGGCGAGCAGTACTTC
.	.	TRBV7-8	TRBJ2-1	CASSGTLALSYNEQFF	TGTGCCAGCAGCGGAACTCTAGCGCTATCCTACAATGAGCAGTTCTTC
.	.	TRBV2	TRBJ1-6	CASSESFLGGLYNSPLHF	TGTGCCAGCAGTGAATCCTTTCTCGGGGGTTTATATAATTCACCCCTCCACTTT
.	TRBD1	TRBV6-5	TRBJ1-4	CASNPGQGYEKLFF	TGTGCCAGCAACCCAGGACAGGGGTATGAAAAACTGTTTTTT
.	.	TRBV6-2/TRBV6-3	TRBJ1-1	CASSSYNPTTVNTEAFF	TGTGCCAGCAGTTCCTACAACCCGACTACAGTAAACACTGAAGCTTTCTTT
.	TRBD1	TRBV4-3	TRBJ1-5	CASSHRQGDQPQHF	TGCGCCAGCAGCCACCGACAGGGCGATCAGCCCCAGCATTTT
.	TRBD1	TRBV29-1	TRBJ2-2	CSAWDRGTGELFF	TGCAGCGCCTGGGACAGGGGCACCGGGGAGCTGTTTTTT
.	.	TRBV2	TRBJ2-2	CASSVIGGAGELFF	TGTGCCAGCAGTGTTATAGGGGGAGCCGGGGAGCTGTTTTTT
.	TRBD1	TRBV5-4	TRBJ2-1	CASSLRRGREDEQFF	TGTGCCAGCAGCCTAAGAAGGGGGCGCGAGGACGAGCAGTTCTTC
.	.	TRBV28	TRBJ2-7	CASSLSGTGRVYEQYF	TGTGCCAGCAGTTTATCCGGTACAGGGAGAGTATACGAGCAGTACTTC
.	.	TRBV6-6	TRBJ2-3	CASRRGGATDTQYF	TGTGCCAGCCGTAGGGGGGGGGCTACAGATACGCAGTATTTT
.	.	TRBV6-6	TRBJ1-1	CASSYSGGGNTEAFF	TGTGCCAGCAGTTACTCGGGGGGAGGGAACACTGAAGCTTTCTTT
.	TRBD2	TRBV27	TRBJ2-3	CASSLAGAPDTQYF	TGTGCCAGCAGTTTGGCGGGAGCACCAGATACGCAGTATTTT
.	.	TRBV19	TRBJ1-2	CASSRLAGFDGYTF	TGTGCCAGTAGTCGACTGGCGGGTTTCGATGGCTACACCTTC
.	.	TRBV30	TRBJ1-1	CAWSVRAGVTEAFF	TGTGCCTGGAGTGTACGGGCAGGGGTAACTGAAGCTTTCTTT
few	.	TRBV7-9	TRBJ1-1	CASSASALGSTEAFF	TGTGCCAGCAGCGCTTCCGCCTTAGGGAGCACTGAAGCTTTCTTT
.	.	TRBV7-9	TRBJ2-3	CASRSEKGTDTQYF	TGTGCCAGCCGAAGCGAAAAAGGCACAGATACGCAGTATTTT
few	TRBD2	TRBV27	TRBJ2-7	CASSSGLAGAEQYF	TGTGCCAGCAGTTCGGGACTAGCGGGGGCCGAGCAGTACTTC
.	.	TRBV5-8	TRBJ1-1	CASSLGATPMPEAFF	TGTGCCAGCAGCTTGGGGGCCACTCCCATGCCTGAAGCTTTCTTT
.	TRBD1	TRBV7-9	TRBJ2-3	CASSLVWRDRGDTQYF	TGTGCCAGCAGCTTAGTTTGGAGGGACAGGGGAGATACGCAGTATTTT
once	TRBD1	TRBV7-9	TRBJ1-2	CASSLADRDNYGYTF	TGTGCCAGCAGCTTGGCGGACAGGGATAACTATGGCTACACCTTC
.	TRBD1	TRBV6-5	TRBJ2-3	CASRDRGKNTQYF	TGTGCCAGCAGGGACAGGGGGAAAAATACGCAGTATTTT
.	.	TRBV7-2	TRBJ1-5	CASSLVGGQPQHF	TGTGCCAGCAGCTTAGTGGGGGGACAGCCCCAGCATTTT
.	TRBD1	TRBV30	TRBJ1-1	CAWSAGTARPEAFF	TGTGCCTGGAGTGCCGGGACAGCGAGACCTGAAGCTTTCTTT
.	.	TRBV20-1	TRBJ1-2	CSASPRAGYGYTF	TGCAGTGCTAGTCCCCGAGCGGGCTATGGCTACACCTTC
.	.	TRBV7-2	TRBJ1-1	CASSEAPDEAFF	TGTGCCAGCAGCGAAGCCCCCGATGAAGCTTTCTTT
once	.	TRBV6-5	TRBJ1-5	CASSGERTQPQHF	TGTGCCAGCAGCGGGGAGAGGACTCAGCCCCAGCATTTT
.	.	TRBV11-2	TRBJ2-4	CASSLGSRGPKNIQYF	TGTGCCAGCAGCTTAGGGTCCAGAGGGCCCAAAAACATTCAGTACTTC
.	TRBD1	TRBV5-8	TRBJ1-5	CASSPPGTGTQPQHF	TGTGCCAGCAGCCCCCCAGGGACAGGGACTCAGCCCCAGCATTTT